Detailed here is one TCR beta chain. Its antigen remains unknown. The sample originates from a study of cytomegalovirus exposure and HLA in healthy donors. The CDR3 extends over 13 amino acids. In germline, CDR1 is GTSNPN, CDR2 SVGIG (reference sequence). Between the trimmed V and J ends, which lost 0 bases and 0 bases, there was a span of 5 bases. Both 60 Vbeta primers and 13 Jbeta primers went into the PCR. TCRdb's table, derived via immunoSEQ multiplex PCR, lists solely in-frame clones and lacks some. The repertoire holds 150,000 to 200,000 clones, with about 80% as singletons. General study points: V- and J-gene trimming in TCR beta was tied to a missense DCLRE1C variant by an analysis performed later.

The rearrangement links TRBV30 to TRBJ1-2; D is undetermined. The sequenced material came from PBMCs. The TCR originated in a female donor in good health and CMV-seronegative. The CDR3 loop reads CAWSVEANYGYTF. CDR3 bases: TGTGCCTGGAGTGTAGAGGCTAACTATGGCTACACCTTC. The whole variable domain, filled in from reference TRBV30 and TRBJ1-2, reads SQTIHQWPATLVQPVGSPLSLECTVEGTSNPNLYWYRQAAGRGLQLLFYSVGIGQISSEVPQNLSASRPQDRQFILSSKKLLLSDSGFYLCAWSVEANYGYTFGSGTRLTVV.